The clone carrying this TCR beta chain was picked up one time. The antigen is not known. This sample was taken from a study of T cell responses to AZD1222 COVID-19 vaccine. Study-level findings and limits: A rise in Spike-specific TCR breadth and depth followed two AZD1222 doses.

The germline gives CDR1 LGHDT, CDR2 YNNKEL (reference sequence). V lost 6 bases and J lost 4; bases outside the gene matches: 11. CDR3 size: 15 residues. Sequenced by immunoSEQ multiplex PCR; TCRdb stores in-frame clones only, minus some. This table holds around 94,000 clones, 85% found once. V is TRBV3-1 (or the pseudogene TRBV3-2) and J is TRBJ1-2, with 7 nucleotides matching TRBD1. Sequencing used peripheral blood, obtained 28 days after the second AZD1222 dose. The origin of this receptor is an adult who received the AZD1222 COVID-19 vaccine. The CDR3 reads CASSSGGGRGYGYTF. Written as DNA, the CDR3 is TGTGCCAGCAGTTCAGGGGGGGGCAGAGGCTATGGCTACACCTTC.